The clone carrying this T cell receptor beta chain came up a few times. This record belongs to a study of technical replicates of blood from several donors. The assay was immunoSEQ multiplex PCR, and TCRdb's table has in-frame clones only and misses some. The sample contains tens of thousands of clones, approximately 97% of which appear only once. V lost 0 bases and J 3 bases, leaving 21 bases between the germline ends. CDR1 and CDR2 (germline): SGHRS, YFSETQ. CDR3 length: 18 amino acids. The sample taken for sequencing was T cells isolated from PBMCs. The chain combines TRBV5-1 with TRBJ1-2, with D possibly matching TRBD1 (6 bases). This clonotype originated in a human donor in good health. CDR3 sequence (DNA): TGCGCCAGCAGCTTGGGGGGGTGGACAGCACCCCGGGACTATGGCTACACCTTC. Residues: CASSLGGWTAPRDYGYTF.